The 9 T cell receptor beta chains listed next were all sequenced from one sample in a study of shared clonotypes between healthy human individuals. Clones were sequenced by immunoSEQ multiplex PCR, and TCRdb holds only the in-frame ones, with some missing. This repertoire shows approximately 2.5 million clones, around 94% found once; its top ten account for roughly 0.15%. The sample consisted of naive CD4+ T cells sorted from blood. Subset indicated: CD45RA+ positively selected. The source is a man between 18 and 35 years old in good health.

The chain links TRBV10-1 to TRBJ2-1, with TRBD2 identical over 10 bases. J lost 9 bases, V lost 2 bases, and 1 base had no gene match. This CDR3 is 13 amino acids long. Germline CDR1 WNHNN, CDR2 SYGVQD (reference sequence). The CDR3 nucleotides read TGCGCCAGCAGTGAGACTAGCGGGATTGAGCAGTTCTTC. The encoded protein is CASSETSGIEQFF.

This chain connects TRBV7-6 to TRBJ1-2; TRBD1 matches at 8 bases. Germline V lookup: CDR1 SGHVS, CDR2 FNYEAQ. The CDR3 has 13 amino acids. Trimming removed 6 bases from V and 4 bases from J; junction bases left unmatched: 4. CDR3 sequence (DNA): TGTGCCAGCAGTGTAGGACAGGGCTATGGCTACACCTTC. It codes for CASSVGQGYGYTF. Full variable domain (rest looked up from reference TRBV7-6 and TRBJ1-2): GAGVSQSPRYKVTKRGQDVALRCDPISGHVSLYWYRQALGQGPEFLTYFNYEAQQDKSGLPNDRFSAERPEGSISTLTIQRTEQRDSAMYRCASSVGQGYGYTFGSGTRLTVV.

A single count supports this clone. The gene calls are TRBV6-5 and TRBJ2-7, with D unclear. The CDR3 is 14 residues long. Trimming pared 6 bases from V and 3 bases from J, leaving 15 bases between. CDR1 and CDR2 from the germline V gene are MNHEY and SVGAGI. The CDR3 DNA follows: TGTGCCAGCAGGTACCGGGCCGGCAACTACGAGCAGTACTTC. Translated, it gives CASRYRAGNYEQYF.

This chain connects TRBV7-2 to TRBJ2-5; 8 bases map to TRBD1. J lost 4 bases, V lost 5 bases, and 6 bases had no gene match. Per the germline V gene, CDR1 is SGHTA and CDR2 is FQGNSA. The CDR3 sequence is 14 residues long. CDR3 residues: CASSMRQGRETQYF. CDR3 in DNA: TGTGCCAGCAGCATGAGACAGGGGAGAGAGACCCAGTACTTC.

The chain recombines TRBV18 with TRBJ1-1; no definite D call. Trimming cost V 4 bases and J 0 bases, with 12 bases left between them. CDR1 and CDR2 from the germline V gene are KGHSH and LQKENI. CDR3 size: 15 residues. The CDR3 reads CASSRGGNMNTEAFF. In DNA form, the CDR3 reads TGTGCCAGCTCACGGGGAGGGAACATGAACACTGAAGCTTTCTTT.

The chain carries TRBV6-5 and TRBJ2-7; no definite D call. V gave up 8 bases and J gave up 6 bases, with 5 bases separating them. Per germline, CDR1 MNHEY and CDR2 SVGAGI. CDR3 size: 9 residues. CDR3 region: CASAPEQYF. The DNA for the CDR3 is TGTGCCAGCGCCCCCGAGCAGTACTTC.

J is TRBJ2-1 and V is TRBV10-3; TRBD2 matches 7 bases. In germline, CDR1 is ENHRY, CDR2 SYGVKD. Unmatched junction bases numbered 5, after V lost 7 bases and J lost 8 bases. There are 12 residues in the CDR3. The CDR3 nucleotides are TGTGCCATCACAGGACTAGACCATGAGCAGTTCTTC. Translating gives CAITGLDHEQFF.

The chain carries TRBV27 and TRBJ1-2; a weak D match, TRBD1 (5 bases). The CDR3 spans 14 residues. V was trimmed by 6 bases and J by 8 bases, leaving 19 bases between them. Germline CDR1 reads MNHEY; CDR2 reads SMNVEV (reference sequence). CDR3: CASSSGTHWMGYTF. CDR3 nucleotide sequence: TGTGCCAGCAGCTCCGGGACTCACTGGATGGGCTACACCTTC.

The chain uses TRBV10-1 and TRBJ2-5, with TRBD1 identical over 7 bases. V gave up 2 bases and J gave up 3 bases; unmatched junction bases: 0. The CDR3 loop spans 13 amino acids. Germline assignment: CDR1 WNHNN and CDR2 SYGVQD (reference sequence). CDR3: CASSEGTEETQYF. For the CDR3, the DNA is TGCGCCAGCAGTGAGGGGACAGAAGAGACCCAGTACTTC.